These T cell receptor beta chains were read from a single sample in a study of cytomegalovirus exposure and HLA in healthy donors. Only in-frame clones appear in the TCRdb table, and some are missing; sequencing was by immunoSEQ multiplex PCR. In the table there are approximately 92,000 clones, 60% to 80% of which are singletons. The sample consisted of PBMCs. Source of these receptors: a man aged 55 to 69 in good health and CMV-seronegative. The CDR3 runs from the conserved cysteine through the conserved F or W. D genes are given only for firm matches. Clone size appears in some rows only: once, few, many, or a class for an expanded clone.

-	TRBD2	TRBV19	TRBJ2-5	CASSIVATAGRETQYF	TGTGCCAGTAGTATAGTAGCGACAGCCGGGAGGGAGACCCAGTACTTC
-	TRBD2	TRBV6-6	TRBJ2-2	CASSSGLAGGTGELFF	TGTGCCAGCAGTTCCGGACTAGCGGGAGGCACCGGGGAGCTGTTTTTT
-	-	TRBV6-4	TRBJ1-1	CASCEIRQNTEAFF	TGTGCCAGTTGTGAAATTAGACAGAACACTGAAGCTTTCTTT
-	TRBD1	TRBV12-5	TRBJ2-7	CASEPGTGSDEQYF	TGTGCTAGTGAACCCGGGACAGGGTCCGACGAGCAGTACTTC
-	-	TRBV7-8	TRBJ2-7	CASSFKGTLGISYEQYF	TGTGCCAGCAGCTTCAAGGGAACACTAGGGATCTCCTACGAGCAGTACTTC
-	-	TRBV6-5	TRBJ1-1	CASSRQNTEAFF	TGTGCCAGCAGTAGACAGAACACTGAAGCTTTCTTT
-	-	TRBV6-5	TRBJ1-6	CASSSLRGPLHF	TGTGCCAGCAGTTCGTTAAGAGGGCCCCTCCACTTT
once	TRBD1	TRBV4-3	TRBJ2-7	CASSQERDRGLDEQYF	TGCGCCAGCAGCCAAGAGAGGGACAGGGGTCTAGACGAGCAGTACTTC
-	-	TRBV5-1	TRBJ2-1	CASSSDVYNEQFF	TGCGCCAGCAGCAGCGACGTCTACAATGAGCAGTTCTTC
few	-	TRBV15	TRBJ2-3	CATSRDRGSTDTQYF	TGTGCCACCAGCAGAGATAGGGGCAGCACAGATACGCAGTATTTT
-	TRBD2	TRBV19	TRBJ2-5	CASTASTSGGPATQYF	TGTGCCAGTACGGCCTCGACTAGCGGGGGGCCTGCGACCCAGTACTTC
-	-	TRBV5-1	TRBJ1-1	CASSSTALNTEAFF	TGCGCCAGCAGCTCGACAGCCCTAAACACTGAAGCTTTCTTT
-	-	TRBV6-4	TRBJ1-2	CASSPSHSGGYTF	TGTGCCAGCAGTCCAAGTCATAGCGGTGGCTACACCTTC
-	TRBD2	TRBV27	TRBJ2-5	CASSPIGTRETQYF	TGTGCCAGCTCTCCGATCGGGACTAGAGAGACCCAGTACTTC
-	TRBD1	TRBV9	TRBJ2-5	CASSPNRGRYQETQYF	TGTGCCAGCAGCCCAAACAGGGGGCGGTACCAAGAGACCCAGTACTTC
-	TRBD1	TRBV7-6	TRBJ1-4	CASSPRDRSEKLFF	TGTGCCAGCAGCCCACGGGACAGGTCGGAAAAACTGTTTTTT
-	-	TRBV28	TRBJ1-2	CASSLVDSRYGYTF	TGTGCCAGCAGTTTGGTCGACAGCCGCTATGGCTACACCTTC
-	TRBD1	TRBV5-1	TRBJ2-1	CASNIDRGGNEQFF	TGCGCCAGCAACATTGACAGGGGAGGCAATGAGCAGTTCTTC
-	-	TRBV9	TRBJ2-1	CASSVAREGRKGNEQFF	TGTGCCAGCAGCGTAGCTCGCGAGGGTAGGAAGGGCAATGAGCAGTTCTTC
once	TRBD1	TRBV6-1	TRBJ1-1	CASSQGDQTGPEAFF	TGTGCCAGCAGTCAAGGCGACCAGACAGGGCCCGAAGCTTTCTTT
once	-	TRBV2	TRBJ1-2	CASRASGVIVPLYGYTF	TGTGCCAGCAGGGCCTCTGGTGTCATCGTACCCCTCTATGGCTACACCTTC
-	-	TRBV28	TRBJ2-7	CASSLLSSLYEQYF	TGTGCCAGCAGTTTACTATCTTCCCTCTACGAGCAGTACTTC
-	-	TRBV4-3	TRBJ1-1	CASSQEYRQNTEAFF	TGCGCCAGCAGCCAAGAATACAGACAGAACACTGAAGCTTTCTTT
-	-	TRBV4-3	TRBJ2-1	CASSQGFGRRNEQFF	TGCGCCAGCAGCCAAGGCTTTGGTAGGAGGAATGAGCAGTTCTTC
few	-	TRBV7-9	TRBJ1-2	CASSLEQASNYGYTF	TGTGCCAGCAGCTTAGAACAGGCCTCTAACTATGGCTACACCTTC
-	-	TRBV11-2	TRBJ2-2	CASSLVSIGELFF	TGTGCCAGCAGCTTAGTGTCCATCGGGGAGCTGTTTTTT
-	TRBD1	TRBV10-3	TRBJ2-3	CAISPSGTGTDTQYF	TGTGCCATCAGTCCCTCTGGGACAGGCACAGATACGCAGTATTTT
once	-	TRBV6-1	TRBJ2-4	CAGSPDRAKNIQYF	TGTGCCGGATCCCCAGACAGGGCCAAAAACATTCAGTACTTC
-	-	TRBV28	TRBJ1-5	CASGHYSNQPQHF	TGTGCCAGCGGGCATTATAGCAATCAGCCCCAGCATTTT
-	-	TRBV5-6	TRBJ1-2	CASRLVGAYGYTF	TGTGCCAGCAGGCTGGTGGGCGCCTATGGCTACACCTTC
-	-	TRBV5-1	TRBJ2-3	CASSLGEITDTQYF	TGCGCCAGCAGCTTGGGTGAGATCACAGATACGCAGTATTTT